This T cell receptor (beta chain) was identified in a study of CD8 T cells in ankylosing spondylitis. Note on this clonotype: No antigen is known for it.

The CDR3 covers 17 residues. Germline V gene sequence: CDR1 DFQATT, CDR2 SNEGSKA (reference sequence). V was cut by 0 bases and J by 3 bases, with 15 bases left in between. Study observations and caveats: Peripheral blood samples showed relatively rare disease-linked clones, and these clones were CD8+. Reactive arthritis synovial fluid and blood previously showed some of these motif variants. A TCR beta motif of 8 or 9 highly homologous variants appeared characteristic of ankylosing spondylitis blood. The clones that were linked to disease were reported to be significantly enriched in matched synovial fluid samples from ankylosing spondylitis patients.

The TCR beta libraries were generated through quantitative 5'-RACE incorporating molecular barcodes. MiXCR, run by TCRdb on the 5' RACE reads, gives a single entry per CDR3 protein. The sample holds around 770,000 distinct CDR3 sequences, around a fifth seen once. The sequence was collected from a male donor with ankylosing spondylitis. The sequencing input was blood, either unsorted or a sorted T cell fraction (not recorded which). V and J are TRBV20-1 and TRBJ1-6; TRBD1 might be the D (5 bases). CDR3 protein: CSARDYGRASYNSPLHF. The CDR3 coding sequence is TGCAGTGCTAGAGATTACGGCAGGGCGAGCTATAATTCACCCCTCCACTTT.